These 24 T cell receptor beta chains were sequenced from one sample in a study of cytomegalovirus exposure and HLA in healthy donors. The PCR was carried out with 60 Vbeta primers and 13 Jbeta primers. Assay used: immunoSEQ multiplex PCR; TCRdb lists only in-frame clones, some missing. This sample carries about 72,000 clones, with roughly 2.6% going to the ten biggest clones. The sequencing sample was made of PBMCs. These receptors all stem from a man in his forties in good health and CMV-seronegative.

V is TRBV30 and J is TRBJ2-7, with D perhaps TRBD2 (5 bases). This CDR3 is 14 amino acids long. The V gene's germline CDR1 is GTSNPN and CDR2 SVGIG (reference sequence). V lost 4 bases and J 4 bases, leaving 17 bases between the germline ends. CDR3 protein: CAWTPWTGIYEQYF. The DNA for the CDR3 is TGTGCCTGGACACCCTGGACGGGGATTTACGAGCAGTACTTC.

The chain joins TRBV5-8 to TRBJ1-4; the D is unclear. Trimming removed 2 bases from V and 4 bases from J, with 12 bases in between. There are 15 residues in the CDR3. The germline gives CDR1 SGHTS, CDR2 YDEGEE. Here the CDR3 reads CASSLVSGVNEKLFF. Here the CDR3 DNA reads TGTGCCAGCAGCTTAGTATCCGGTGTTAATGAAAAACTGTTTTTT.

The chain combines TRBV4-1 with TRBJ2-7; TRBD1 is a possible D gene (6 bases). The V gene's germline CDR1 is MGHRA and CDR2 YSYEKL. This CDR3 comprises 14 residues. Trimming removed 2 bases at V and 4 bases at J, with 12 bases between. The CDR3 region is CASSQLITGYEQYF. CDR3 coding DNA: TGCGCCAGCAGCCAACTAATTACAGGGTACGAGCAGTACTTC.

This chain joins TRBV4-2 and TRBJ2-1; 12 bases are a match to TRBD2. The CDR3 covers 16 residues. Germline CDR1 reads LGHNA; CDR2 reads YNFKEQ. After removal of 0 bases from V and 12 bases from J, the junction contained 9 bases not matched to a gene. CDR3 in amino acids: CASSQDLAGGLMSQFF. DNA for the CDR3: TGTGCCAGCAGCCAAGATCTAGCGGGGGGGTTAATGTCGCAGTTCTTC.

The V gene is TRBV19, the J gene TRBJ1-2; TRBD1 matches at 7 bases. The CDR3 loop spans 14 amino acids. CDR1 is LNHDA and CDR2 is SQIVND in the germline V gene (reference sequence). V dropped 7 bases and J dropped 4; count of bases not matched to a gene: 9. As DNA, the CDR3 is TGTGCCAGTACCCCGCCCGGGACAGCCTATGGCTACACCTTC. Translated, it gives CASTPPGTAYGYTF.

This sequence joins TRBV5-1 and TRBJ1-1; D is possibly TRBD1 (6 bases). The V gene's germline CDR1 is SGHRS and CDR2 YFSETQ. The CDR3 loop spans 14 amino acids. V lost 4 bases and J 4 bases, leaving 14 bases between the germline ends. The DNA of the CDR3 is TGCGCCAGCAGCCAGCTACAGGGAGCCACTGAAGCTTTCTTT. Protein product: CASSQLQGATEAFF.

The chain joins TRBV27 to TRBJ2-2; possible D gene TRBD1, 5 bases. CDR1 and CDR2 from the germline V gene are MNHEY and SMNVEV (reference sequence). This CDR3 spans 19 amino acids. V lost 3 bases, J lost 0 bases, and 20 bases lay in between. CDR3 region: CASSLSAGSIIANTGELFF. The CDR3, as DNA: TGTGCCAGCAGTTTGTCGGCAGGGTCGATAATCGCGAACACCGGGGAGCTGTTTTTT.

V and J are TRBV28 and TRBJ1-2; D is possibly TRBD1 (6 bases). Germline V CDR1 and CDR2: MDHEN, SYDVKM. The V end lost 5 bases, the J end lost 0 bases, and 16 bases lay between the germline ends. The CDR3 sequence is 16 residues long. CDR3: CASSPTTGRANYGYTF. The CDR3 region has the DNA TGTGCCAGCAGTCCAACAACAGGGCGCGCTAACTATGGCTACACCTTC.

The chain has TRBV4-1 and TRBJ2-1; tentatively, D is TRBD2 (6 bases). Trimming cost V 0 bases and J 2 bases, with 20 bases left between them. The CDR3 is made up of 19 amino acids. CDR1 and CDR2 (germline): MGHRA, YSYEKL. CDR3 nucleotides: TGCGCCAGCAGCCAAGATCGTCGTGGAGCGGCGGGGACCTACAATGAGCAGTTCTTC. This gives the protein CASSQDRRGAAGTYNEQFF.

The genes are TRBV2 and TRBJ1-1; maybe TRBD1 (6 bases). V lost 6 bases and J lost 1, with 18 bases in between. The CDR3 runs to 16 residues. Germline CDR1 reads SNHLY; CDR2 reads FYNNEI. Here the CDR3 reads CASSGGWGAGNTEAFF. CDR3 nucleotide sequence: TGTGCCAGCAGCGGGGGGTGGGGGGCCGGGAACACTGAAGCTTTCTTT.

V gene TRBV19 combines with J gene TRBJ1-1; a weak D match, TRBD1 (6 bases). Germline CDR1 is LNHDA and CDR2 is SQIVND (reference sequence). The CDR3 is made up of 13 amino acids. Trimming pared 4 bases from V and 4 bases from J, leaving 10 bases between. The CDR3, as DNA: TGTGCCAGTAGTAATATAGGGGGCACTGAAGCTTTCTTT. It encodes CASSNIGGTEAFF.

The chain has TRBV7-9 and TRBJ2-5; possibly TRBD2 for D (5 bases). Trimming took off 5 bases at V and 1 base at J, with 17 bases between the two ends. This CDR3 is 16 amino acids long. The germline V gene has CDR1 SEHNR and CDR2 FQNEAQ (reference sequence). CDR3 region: CASSRTQRTVQETQYF. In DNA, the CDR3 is TGTGCCAGCAGCCGGACTCAGAGGACTGTCCAAGAGACCCAGTACTTC.

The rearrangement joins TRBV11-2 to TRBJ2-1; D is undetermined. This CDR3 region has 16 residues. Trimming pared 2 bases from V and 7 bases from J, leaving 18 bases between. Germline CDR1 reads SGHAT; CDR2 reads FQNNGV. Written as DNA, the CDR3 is TGTGCCAGCAGCTTATTTCCTTCGACTGCCATAAATGAGCAGTTCTTC. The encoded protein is CASSLFPSTAINEQFF. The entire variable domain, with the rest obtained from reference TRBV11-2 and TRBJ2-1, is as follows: EAGVAQSPRYKIIEKRQSVAFWCNPISGHATLYWYQQILGQGPKLLIQFQNNGVVDDSQLPKDRFSAERLKGVDSTLKIQPAKLEDSAVYLCASSLFPSTAINEQFFGPGTRLTVL.

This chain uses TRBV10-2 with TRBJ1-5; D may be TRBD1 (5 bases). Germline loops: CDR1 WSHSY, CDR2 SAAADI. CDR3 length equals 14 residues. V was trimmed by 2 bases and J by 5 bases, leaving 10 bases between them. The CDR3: CASSEGQGHQPQHF. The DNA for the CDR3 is TGCGCCAGCAGTGAGGGCCAGGGTCATCAGCCCCAGCATTTT.

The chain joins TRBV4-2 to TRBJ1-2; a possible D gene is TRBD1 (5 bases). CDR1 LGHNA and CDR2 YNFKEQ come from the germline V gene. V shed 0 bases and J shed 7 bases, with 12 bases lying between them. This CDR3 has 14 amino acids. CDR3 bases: TGTGCCAGCAGCCAAGATCGACAGCAGGGTGGCTACACCTTC. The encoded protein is CASSQDRQQGGYTF.

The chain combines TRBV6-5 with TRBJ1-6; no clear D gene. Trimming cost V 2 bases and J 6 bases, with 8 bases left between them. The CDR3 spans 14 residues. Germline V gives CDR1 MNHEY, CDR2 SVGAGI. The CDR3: CASSYNTGNSPLHF. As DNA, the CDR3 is TGTGCCAGCAGTTACAATACGGGTAATTCACCCCTCCACTTT.

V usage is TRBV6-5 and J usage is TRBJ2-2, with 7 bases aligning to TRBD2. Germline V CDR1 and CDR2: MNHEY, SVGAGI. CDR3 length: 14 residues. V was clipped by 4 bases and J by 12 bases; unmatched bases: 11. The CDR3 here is CASSLGGDRTQLFF. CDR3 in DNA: TGTGCCAGCAGTTTGGGGGGGGATCGAACACAGCTGTTTTTT.

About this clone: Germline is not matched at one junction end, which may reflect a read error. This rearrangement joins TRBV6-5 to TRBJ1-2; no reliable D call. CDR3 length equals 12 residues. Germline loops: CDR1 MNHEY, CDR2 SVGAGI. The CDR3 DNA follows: TGTGCCAGTATAGAAAACAACTATGGCTACTCCTTC. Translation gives CASIENNYGYSF.

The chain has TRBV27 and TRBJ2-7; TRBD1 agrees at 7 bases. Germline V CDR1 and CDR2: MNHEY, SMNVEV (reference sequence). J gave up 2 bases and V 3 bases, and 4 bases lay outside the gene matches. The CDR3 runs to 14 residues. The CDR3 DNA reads TGTGCCAGCAGTTTTTGGGACAGCACCTACGAGCAGTACTTC. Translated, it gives CASSFWDSTYEQYF.

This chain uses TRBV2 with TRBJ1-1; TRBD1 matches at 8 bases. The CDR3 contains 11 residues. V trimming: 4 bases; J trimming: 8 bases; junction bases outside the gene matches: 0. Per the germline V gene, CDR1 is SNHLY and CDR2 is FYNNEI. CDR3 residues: CASSGDREAFF. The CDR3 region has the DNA TGTGCCAGCAGTGGGGACAGGGAAGCTTTCTTT.

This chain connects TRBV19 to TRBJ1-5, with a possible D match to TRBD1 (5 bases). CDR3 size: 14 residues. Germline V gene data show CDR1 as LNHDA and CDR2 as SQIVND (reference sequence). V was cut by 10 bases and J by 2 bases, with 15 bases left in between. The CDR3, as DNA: TGTGCCACCCAGGGTGGAACCGGCAATCAGCCCCAGCATTTT. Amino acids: CATQGGTGNQPQHF.

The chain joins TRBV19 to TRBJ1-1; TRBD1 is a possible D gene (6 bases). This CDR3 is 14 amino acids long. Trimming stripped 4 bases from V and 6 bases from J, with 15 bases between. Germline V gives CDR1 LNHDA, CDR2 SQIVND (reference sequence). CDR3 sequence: CASSTIQGKAEAFF. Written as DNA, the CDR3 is TGTGCCAGTAGTACGATACAGGGAAAGGCTGAAGCTTTCTTT.

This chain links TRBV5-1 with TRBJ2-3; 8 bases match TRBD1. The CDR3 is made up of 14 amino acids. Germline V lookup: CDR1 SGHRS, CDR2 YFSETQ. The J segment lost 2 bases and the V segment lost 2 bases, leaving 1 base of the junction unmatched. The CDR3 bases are TGCGCCAGCAGCTTACAGGGGGACACAGATACGCAGTATTTT. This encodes CASSLQGDTDTQYF. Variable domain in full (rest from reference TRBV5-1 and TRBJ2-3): KAGVTQTPRYLIKTRGQQVTLSCSPISGHRSVSWYQQTPGQGLQFLFEYFSETQRNKGNFPGRFSGRQFSNSRSEMNVSTLELGDSALYLCASSLQGDTDTQYFGPGTRLTVL.

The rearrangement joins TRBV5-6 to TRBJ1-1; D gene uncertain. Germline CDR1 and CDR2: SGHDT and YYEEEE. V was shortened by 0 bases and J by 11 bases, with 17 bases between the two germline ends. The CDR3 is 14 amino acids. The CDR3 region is CASSLAWASRDAFF. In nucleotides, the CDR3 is TGTGCCAGCAGCTTGGCCTGGGCCTCGAGGGATGCTTTCTTT. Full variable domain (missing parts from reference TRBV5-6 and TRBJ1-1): DAGVTQSPTHLIKTRGQQVTLRCSPKSGHDTVSWYQQALGQGPQFIFQYYEEEERQRGNFPDRFSGHQFPNYSSELNVNALLLGDSALYLCASSLAWASRDAFFGQGTRLTVV.